This T cell receptor beta chain stems from a study of blood T cell repertoires in COVID-19. Study summary: The analysed material was cDNA or gDNA that came from T cells, B-cell-depleted T cells, or PBMCs.

In the original analysis: Reference gene primer amplification gave estimated nucleated cell counts. Profiling relied on immunoSEQ multiplex PCR, and the TCRdb table lists in-frame clones only, not all of them. The V and J calls and clone size come from that table; D and trimming were worked out from the DNA. The table records about 140,000 clones, about 70% of them present only once. With 2 bases removed from V and 6 bases from J, the gap between germline ends came to 6 bases. Germline assignment: CDR1 MNHNY and CDR2 SVGAGI (reference sequence). The CDR3 spans 12 residues. This receptor was identified in an elderly man with acute or convalescent COVID-19. Material for sequencing was peripheral blood. This chain links TRBV6-6 with TRBJ2-3; perhaps TRBD1 as D (6 bases). The CDR3 here is CASSYRGDTQYF. CDR3 bases: TGTGCCAGCAGTTACAGGGGGGATACGCAGTATTTT.